This T cell receptor (beta chain) was captured by sequencing in a study of identical twins. Study-wide points: Models, which agreed with sharing between unrelated individuals, nonetheless underestimated the out-of-frame TCR alpha sharing seen in monozygotic twins.

Of note for this clonotype: Antigen: not known.

J gave up 6 bases and V 2 bases, and 7 bases lay outside the gene matches. The CDR3 covers 16 residues. Per germline, CDR1 SGHTA and CDR2 FQGNSA. Template switching introduced a universal primer site, and the cDNA bore unique molecular identifiers. TCRdb re-called the 5' RACE reads with MiXCR, one entry per CDR3 protein. The table has approximately 490,000 distinct CDR3 sequences, approximately 20% seen once. This same sample was also part of a study on yellow fever vaccine responses in identical twins.

The sample was CD4+ T cells sorted from blood. V gene TRBV7-2 combines with J gene TRBJ2-3; 11 bases fit TRBD1. This receptor was identified in a young woman in good health. CDR3 DNA sequence: TGTGCCAGCAGCTTAAAATGGACAGGGGGCTTCGATACGCAGTATTTT. This gives the protein CASSLKWTGGFDTQYF.